One sample yielded the 7 T cell receptor beta chains listed below, sequenced in a study of CD8+CD57+ T cells in acquired aplastic anemia. Genomic DNA, the template, was used for profiling of the TCR beta VDJ and CDR3. MiXCR was run by TCRdb on the reads, yielding one entry per CDR3 protein. The table shows more than 250,000 distinct CDR3 sequences, with about 56% occurring only once. Sequenced material: sorted CD4+, CD8+, or CD8+CD57+ T cells (not recorded which) from PBMCs. All receptors come from a human donor with severe aplastic anemia or a healthy control (not recorded which).

A word on this clonotype: At one end the junction does not follow the germline gene, possibly because of a read error. The J gene is TRBJ1-2, the V gene TRBV24-1, with TRBD1 matching over 9 bases. The CDR3 runs 16 residues. Per germline, CDR1 KGHDR and CDR2 SFDVKD. The CDR3 protein is CATGDHRGRESYGYTF. Written as DNA, the CDR3 is TGTGCCACCGGTGATCACAGGGGGCGCGAGTCCTATGGCTACACCTTC.

This clonotype showed up just once. The chain uses TRBV2 and TRBJ1-2, with TRBD1 matching over 7 bases. V gave up 1 base and J gave up 3 bases; unmatched junction bases: 2. The CDR3 has 14 amino acids. The germline CDR1 and CDR2 sequences are SNHLY and FYNNEI. The CDR3 region is CASSEDRGDYGYTF. The CDR3 bases are TGTGCCAGCAGTGAAGACAGGGGAGACTATGGCTACACCTTC.

This clonotype was recorded many times. The genes are TRBV7-3 and TRBJ2-2; D is tentatively TRBD1 or TRBD2 (5 bases each). The CDR3 runs 15 residues. The germline V gene encodes CDR1 SGHTA and CDR2 FQGTGA. The V end lost 2 bases, the J end lost 5 bases, and 12 bases lay between the germline ends. CDR3 protein: CASSLLGDWTGELFF. The DNA for the CDR3 is TGTGCCAGCAGCTTACTGGGGGATTGGACCGGGGAGCTGTTTTTT.

V usage is TRBV7-9 and J usage is TRBJ2-7; D is possibly TRBD2 (5 bases). There are 14 residues in the CDR3. Germline CDR1 SEHNR, CDR2 FQNEAQ (reference sequence). V was shortened by 3 bases and J by 4 bases, with 13 bases between the two germline ends. The CDR3 DNA reads as TGTGCCAGCAGCTTGAGCGAAGGAGGTTACGAGCAGTACTTC. It specifies CASSLSEGGYEQYF. Looking up the rest from reference TRBV7-9 and TRBJ2-7 gives the full variable domain: DTGVSQNPRHKITKRGQNVTFRCDPISEHNRLYWYRQTLGQGPEFLTYFQNEAQLEKSRLLSDRFSAERPKGSFSTLEIQRTEQGDSAMYLCASSLSEGGYEQYFGPGTRLTVT.

The rearrangement joins TRBV10-3 to TRBJ2-3; 9 bases align to TRBD1. CDR1 is ENHRY, CDR2 SYGVKD, per germline. The V gene end was trimmed by 10 bases and the J gene end by 8 bases; junction bases not matched to a gene: 13. This CDR3 is 14 amino acids long. For the CDR3, the DNA is TGTGCCAGCAGGATTACAGGGGGCGCGGGTACGCAGTATTTT. Protein: CASRITGGAGTQYF.

This clonotype was counted ten times or more. The rearrangement uses TRBV2 and TRBJ1-6, with TRBD1 identical over 8 bases. Germline-derived CDR1 and CDR2 are SNHLY and FYNNEI. The CDR3 extends over 15 amino acids. Trimming took 4 bases from V and 7 from J; bases not matched to a gene: 6. The CDR3, as DNA: TGTGCCAGCAGTGTGGGGACAGGTCTCAATTCACCCCTCCACTTT. Protein sequence: CASSVGTGLNSPLHF.

The chain links TRBV29-1 to TRBJ1-2; no definite D call. The V gene's germline CDR1 is SQVTM and CDR2 ANQGSEA. V lost 4 bases to trimming and J lost 2 bases, with 5 bases between them. The CDR3 extends over 11 amino acids. The CDR3 DNA follows: TGCAGCGTTGGGAGCAACTATGGCTACACCTTC. It translates to CSVGSNYGYTF.